Reported below is one T cell receptor beta chain. Its target is not known. This entry belongs to a study of cytomegalovirus exposure and HLA in healthy donors. Study-level results: It was reportedly the case that the classifier diagnosed cytomegalovirus status with high specificity and sensitivity.

Trimming took 4 bases from V and 6 from J, leaving 14 bases between them. The germline gives CDR1 MDHEN, CDR2 SYDVKM. There are 14 residues in the CDR3. Researchers ran the PCR with 60 Vbeta and 13 Jbeta primers. The protocol was immunoSEQ multiplex PCR, while the TCRdb copy is restricted to in-frame clones and leaves out a portion. This sample's table has some 110,000 clones. The clonotype was recovered from a man younger than 35 in good health and CMV-seronegative. The chain combines TRBV28 with TRBJ2-3, with a weak D call TRBD1 (6 bases). The source material was PBMCs. CDR3 loop: CASSYRGLRDTQYF. CDR3 bases: TGTGCCAGCAGTTATAGGGGGTTGAGGGATACGCAGTATTTT.